Reported below is one TCR beta chain. Its matching antigen is unknown. TCRdb's table, derived via immunoSEQ multiplex PCR, lists solely in-frame clones and lacks some. The sample carries some 160,000 clones, roughly 92% recorded once. This record comes from a study of cytomegalovirus exposure and HLA in healthy donors. The study's findings and limits: According to a subsequent analysis, TCR clusters from the first cohort were inclined to appear together in the 120 validation repertoires. With high specificity and sensitivity, the classifier reportedly diagnosed cytomegalovirus status.

The germline V gene encodes CDR1 SGHAT and CDR2 FQNNGV. The CDR3 has 15 amino acids. After removal of 3 bases from V and 6 bases from J, the junction contained 7 bases not matched to a gene. This TCR was recovered from a man between 18 and 35 years old in good health and CMV-seronegative. The chain links TRBV11-2 to TRBJ2-1; the match to TRBD2 covers 8 bases. Sequencing used PBMCs. The CDR3 here is CASSFTAGVGNEQFF. The CDR3 DNA follows: TGTGCCAGCAGCTTTACAGCGGGAGTTGGCAATGAGCAGTTCTTC.